The rows below give T cell receptor beta chains drawn from one sample of a study of cytomegalovirus exposure and HLA in healthy donors. The protocol was immunoSEQ multiplex PCR, while the TCRdb copy is restricted to in-frame clones and leaves out a portion. The sample has 150,000 to 200,000 clones, about three quarters seen once; the top ten hold approximately 1.5%. Sequencing input: PBMCs. The source of these receptors is a girl between 10 and 17 years old in good health and CMV-seronegative. CDR3s include the opening cysteine and the closing phenylalanine or tryptophan. Each record gives: D gene, clone size, V gene, J gene, CDR3 protein, CDR3 DNA. D genes are given only for firm matches. The size field is filled for only some rows; it gives once, few, many or a size class.

TRBD1,-,TRBV9,TRBJ2-3,CASTRTGTFTDTQYF,TGTGCCAGCACCCGGACAGGGACTTTCACAGATACGCAGTATTTT
-,-,TRBV19,TRBJ2-5,CASSTSTGRETQYF,TGTGCCAGTAGTACATCGACAGGGAGGGAGACCCAGTACTTC
-,-,TRBV5-8,TRBJ2-1,CASSFSNEQFF,TGTGCCAGCAGCTTTAGCAATGAGCAGTTCTTC
-,-,TRBV15,TRBJ2-2,CATSRSRILNTGELFF,TGTGCCACCAGCAGGAGCAGGATATTGAACACCGGGGAGCTGTTTTTT
TRBD2,-,TRBV5-1,TRBJ2-3,CASSLELAESTDTQYF,TGCGCCAGCAGCTTGGAACTAGCGGAGAGCACAGATACGCAGTATTTT
-,once,TRBV2,TRBJ1-5,CASSEWTTQPQHF,TGTGCCAGCAGTGAGTGGACAACTCAGCCCCAGCATTTT
TRBD2,-,TRBV19,TRBJ2-7,CASRRTSGDYEQYF,TGTGCCAGTAGGAGGACTAGCGGGGACTACGAGCAGTACTTC
TRBD2,-,TRBV7-3,TRBJ2-3,CASSSRGTITDTQYF,TGTGCCAGCAGCTCGCGGGGGACCATCACAGATACGCAGTATTTT
-,once,TRBV6-5,TRBJ1-1,CASSYSKGVTEAFF,TGTGCCAGCAGTTACTCGAAGGGGGTCACTGAAGCTTTCTTT
-,-,TRBV7-9,TRBJ1-5,CASSPREINQPQHF,TGTGCCAGCAGTCCACGAGAAATCAATCAGCCCCAGCATTTT
TRBD1,few,TRBV19,TRBJ1-2,CASSRGQGSNYGYTF,TGTGCCAGTAGTAGGGGACAGGGGTCTAACTATGGCTACACCTTC
TRBD1,-,TRBV7-2,TRBJ1-2,CASSLGGQSYGYTF,TGTGCCAGCAGCTTAGGGGGACAGTCCTATGGCTACACCTTC
-,-,TRBV25-1,TRBJ1-2,CASSEPQVHPNGYTF,TGTGCCAGCAGTGAACCCCAGGTTCACCCAAATGGCTACACCTTC
-,-,TRBV4-1,TRBJ2-5,CASSQFRGETQYF,TGCGCCAGCAGCCAGTTTAGGGGGGAGACCCAGTACTTC
-,once,TRBV19,TRBJ1-1,CASSILGANTEAFF,TGTGCCAGTAGTATTTTGGGGGCGAACACTGAAGCTTTCTTT
-,-,TRBV18,TRBJ1-5,CASSRDKQNQPQHF,TGTGCCAGCTCACGCGACAAACAAAATCAGCCCCAGCATTTT
-,-,TRBV18,TRBJ2-4,CASSPSEGKGSIQYF,TGTGCCAGCTCACCATCGGAGGGTAAAGGGAGTATTCAGTACTTC
TRBD1,-,TRBV7-2,TRBJ1-1,CASSPGQANTEAFF,TGTGCCAGCAGCCCTGGACAGGCAAACACTGAAGCTTTCTTT
TRBD2,-,TRBV7-2,TRBJ2-1,CASSLEWTSGDNEQFF,TGTGCCAGCAGCTTAGAATGGACTAGCGGAGACAATGAGCAGTTCTTC
-,-,TRBV4-1,TRBJ1-3,CASSLQEFAGNTIYF,TGCGCCAGCAGCCTACAGGAATTCGCTGGAAACACCATATATTTT
-,-,TRBV5-1,TRBJ1-5,CASSLAGEGNQPQHF,TGCGCCAGCAGCTTGGCGGGGGAAGGCAATCAGCCCCAGCATTTT
-,-,TRBV6-5,TRBJ1-4,CASRGAGIINEKLFF,TGTGCCAGCAGGGGGGCCGGGATCATTAATGAAAAACTGTTTTTT
TRBD1,-,TRBV6-1,TRBJ2-7,CASRGQIYSYEQYF,TGTGCCAGCAGGGGACAGATCTACTCCTACGAGCAGTACTTC
-,once,TRBV5-1,TRBJ1-1,CASSLAGEATEAFF,TGCGCCAGCAGCTTGGCAGGGGAAGCCACTGAAGCTTTCTTT
TRBD2,-,TRBV6-1,TRBJ2-7,CASSELTRAGGGGYEQYF,TGTGCCAGCAGTGAACTCACCCGCGCGGGGGGCGGCGGGTACGAGCAGTACTTC
-,once,TRBV4-1,TRBJ2-7,CASSQVTGSSYEQYF,TGCGCCAGCAGCCAAGTTACAGGCAGCTCCTACGAGCAGTACTTC
-,-,TRBV6-4,TRBJ1-1,CASSDREGTEAFF,TGTGCCAGCAGTGACAGGGAGGGCACTGAAGCTTTCTTT
-,-,TRBV21-1,TRBJ1-1,CASRVTLNTEAFF,TGTGCCAGCAGGGTTACTTTGAACACTGAAGCTTTCTTT
TRBD2,few,TRBV9,TRBJ2-5,CASSVGLAGSSETQYF,TGTGCCAGCAGCGTAGGACTAGCGGGGTCTTCGGAGACCCAGTACTTC
-,few,TRBV27,TRBJ2-2,CASTRQDIGTGELFF,TGTGCCAGCACCCGACAGGACATAGGGACCGGGGAGCTGTTTTTT
-,-,TRBV27,TRBJ1-5,CASRLQGNQPQHF,TGTGCCAGCAGGCTCCAGGGCAATCAGCCCCAGCATTTT
TRBD1,-,TRBV7-9,TRBJ1-3,CASSPPTGQSGNTIYF,TGTGCCAGCAGCCCCCCGACAGGGCAGTCTGGAAACACCATATATTTT
TRBD2,-,TRBV25-1,TRBJ2-1,CASSDPTSGAAYNEQFF,TGTGCCAGCAGTGATCCCACTAGCGGGGCCGCCTACAATGAGCAGTTCTTC
-,once,TRBV28,TRBJ2-7,CASSDGGYEQYF,TGTGCCAGCAGTGACGGGGGTTACGAGCAGTACTTC
TRBD2,-,TRBV11-2,TRBJ2-5,CASSLELAGEETQYF,TGTGCCAGCAGCTTGGAACTAGCGGGGGAAGAGACCCAGTACTTC
TRBD1,few,TRBV5-1,TRBJ2-7,CASSGTGLSYEQYF,TGCGCCAGCAGCGGGACAGGTCTCTCCTACGAGCAGTACTTC
-,-,TRBV6-1,TRBJ2-7,CASSEVDYEQYF,TGTGCCAGCAGTGAAGTAGACTACGAGCAGTACTTC
-,few,TRBV6-6,TRBJ2-7,CASSSLVSPYEQYF,TGTGCCAGCAGCTCACTAGTGTCTCCCTACGAGCAGTACTTC
-,few,TRBV7-9,TRBJ1-4,CASSLVAPTNEKLFF,TGTGCCAGCAGCTTAGTCGCGCCGACTAATGAAAAACTGTTTTTT
-,-,TRBV30,TRBJ2-3,CAWSLADTQYF,TGTGCCTGGTCACTAGCAGATACGCAGTATTTT
TRBD1,-,TRBV10-2,TRBJ2-7,CASRAGGFLEQYF,TGCGCCAGCAGGGCAGGGGGCTTTCTCGAGCAGTACTTC
-,once,TRBV5-1,TRBJ1-2,CASSLGSNYGYTF,TGCGCCAGCAGCTTGGGCAGTAACTATGGCTACACCTTC
-,-,TRBV18,TRBJ1-1,CASSLSDLNTEAFF,TGTGCCAGCTCACTGTCAGATTTGAACACTGAAGCTTTCTTT
-,-,TRBV11-1,TRBJ1-3,CASSFSPVDSQGNTIYF,TGTGCCAGCAGCTTCTCTCCCGTGGACAGTCAAGGAAACACCATATATTTT